This T cell receptor (beta chain) originates from a study of draining lymph node invasion in breast cancer (dated by TCRdb to the early 2020s). About the study as a whole: Histology and cytokeratin immunohistochemistry were used to diagnose nodal metastasis, and EpCAM/CD45 flow cytometry was used to confirm the diagnosis. Each patient contributed matched non-invaded and tumor-invaded tumor-draining lymph nodes plus the primary tumor, profiled for both Treg and Tconv subsets. Across breast cancer tissues, a separate targeted assay used bulk TCR-beta CDR3 sequencing to compare sorted memory regulatory T cells with memory conventional CD4 T cells. The separate targeted TCR sequencing included lymph nodes from five patients, and primary tumors were also sequenced for most of those five patients. Broad study findings and their caveats: Shared TCRs between Treg and Tconv subsets were considered suggestive but not proof of common clonal origin. Tracking of the top-100 tumor clones could be carried out in just a couple of patients. According to the targeted TCR-seq data, Tregs appeared to be more clonally expanded than Tconvs in every tissue, and both subsets had lower diversity in tumor than in lymph nodes. Detection of some of the top 100 tumor clones in both invaded and non-invaded nodes suggests recirculation between tumor and draining nodes. Within each tissue, roughly 13-22% of Treg TCRs were also found among Tconvs, a result interpreted as suggesting peripheral Treg induction. Whether Treg conversion occurred in a given organ or whether converted Tregs recirculated between nodes and tumor could not be resolved from the data.

The germline V gene (reference sequence) supplies CDR1 SEHNR and CDR2 FQNEAQ. Counted from cysteine to phenylalanine, this CDR3 has 12 amino acids. CDR3 DNA is the only sequence kept; it has 36 bases, read in frame from the first base. The junction shows trimming of 1 base on V and 8 bases on J, plus 8 bases between the germline ends. Libraries came from bulk RNA-seq. Instrument used: Illumina HiSeq 2500. Per the authors' processing: For the separate targeted TCR-seq dataset, CDR3 sequences were extracted and quantified from raw reads using MiXCR version 2.1.5 with default parameters. The separate targeted TCR-seq dataset defined each TCR-beta clone by its combination of V gene, J gene and CDR3 sequence. In the separate targeted TCR-seq dataset, clones with fewer than three counts were first removed, after which only the 90% most strongly expressed clones per sample were kept. In the separate targeted TCR-seq dataset, Treg-Tconv overlap was computed as shared clones divided by total Treg clones per tissue, times 100. The public reads were reanalyzed by TCRdb: fastp trimming at Q25, MiXCR alignment, in-frame beta chains only. Identical CDR3 proteins give one entry, which carries the most common genes and DNA. The V and J calls were not made by the authors but by TCRdb's processing. The sample profile shows around 2,400 distinct CDR3 sequences; roughly 72% of them were found once. The ten largest clones capture under 10% of the sample.

Memory regulatory T cells were isolated by sorting for CD4+ CD45RA- CD25high cells. Tumor-draining lymph nodes were classified as non-invaded or invaded according to the absence or presence of metastatic tumor cells. Before staining and sorting, a Miltenyi Pan T Cell isolation kit was used to pre-enrich the T cells. Primary tumors were characterized by immunohistochemistry for estrogen receptor, progesterone receptor, HER2 and Ki-67. Within a few hours after surgery, the fresh surgical tissue was processed by cutting it into small fragments. The tissue fragments were digested enzymatically for 20 minutes with Liberase TL plus DNase and were then passed through a 40-micrometer strainer. After DAPI live/dead staining, cells were sorted on a BD FACS Aria II at about 97-99% purity. Sorted cells were lysed in TCL buffer, and RNA was purified with a Norgen Single Cell RNA purification kit including DNase treatment.

This clonotype was recorded once. Its recognized antigen is unknown. Base qualities are not at hand, and no much larger clone is one base apart. On its own, one read is weak support. Sequenced material: sorted memory Tregs from a lymph node. The cell subset or site tag for this specimen amounts to: CD45RA-negative sorted CD4+ T cells (memory Tconv or effector/memory Treg). The TCR comes from a female donor with luminal breast cancer. Recombination linked TRBV7-9 to TRBJ1-2; the D region possibly corresponds to TRBD1 (5 bases align). The CDR3 reads CASSLEGEGYTF. The DNA reads as follows: TGTGCCAGCAGCTTAGAAGGGGAAGGCTACACCTTC.